Listed below are T cell receptor beta chains from one sample, sequenced in a study of T cell clonotyping in hematopoietic cell transplantation. The protocol was immunoSEQ multiplex PCR, while the TCRdb copy is restricted to in-frame clones and leaves out a portion. The sample contains roughly 18,000 clones, about 82% of which appear only once. The sequencing used peripheral blood mononuclear cells, collected before stem cell transplant. Every receptor here comes from a man between 50 and 59 years old with acute myeloid leukemia. Some clones in this sample may be carry-over from other donors' samples. The CDR3 runs from the conserved cysteine through the conserved F or W. The order of the fields is V gene, D gene, clone size, J gene, CDR3 DNA, CDR3 protein. The D gene is left open where the match is weak. Size is stated for part of the rows, as once, few or many counts, or as a class when the clone is expanded.

V: TRBV4-3
D: TRBD1
size: .
J: TRBJ1-1
DNA: TGCGCCAGCAGCCAAGAGGAGGACAGGGGGGGTGAAGCTTTCTTT
CDR3: CASSQEEDRGGEAFF

V: TRBV2
D: .
size: few
J: TRBJ1-6
DNA: TGTGCCAGCAGGACAGCTAATAATTCACCCCTCCACTTT
CDR3: CASRTANNSPLHF

V: TRBV7-3
D: .
size: .
J: TRBJ2-2
DNA: TGTGCCAGCAGCTTACGGCAGGGGTCAACCGGGGAGCTGTTTTTT
CDR3: CASSLRQGSTGELFF

V: TRBV28
D: .
size: .
J: TRBJ1-4
DNA: TGTGCCAGCAGGGGGCAGTGGGACTCTGATGAAAAACTGTTTTTT
CDR3: CASRGQWDSDEKLFF

V: TRBV6-5
D: .
size: .
J: TRBJ2-7
DNA: TGTGCCAGCAGTGGACAGTTTGAGCAGTACTTC
CDR3: CASSGQFEQYF

V: TRBV28
D: TRBD1
size: .
J: TRBJ1-5
DNA: TGTGCCAGCAGTCAGGACAGGGTGGACAATCAGCCCCAGCATTTT
CDR3: CASSQDRVDNQPQHF

V: TRBV9
D: .
size: .
J: TRBJ2-2
DNA: TGTGCCAGCAGCGTAGATCACGGCGCCGGGGAGCTGTTTTTT
CDR3: CASSVDHGAGELFF

V: TRBV15
D: TRBD1
size: .
J: TRBJ1-5
DNA: TGTGCCACCAGTATCCGGGGGTCCAGGGGGATTCAGCCCCAGCATTTT
CDR3: CATSIRGSRGIQPQHF

V: TRBV7-2
D: .
size: .
J: TRBJ1-5
DNA: TGTGCCAGCAGCTTAGGACCGGGGGGTCATCAGCCCCAGCATTTT
CDR3: CASSLGPGGHQPQHF

V: TRBV30
D: .
size: .
J: TRBJ2-7
DNA: TGTGCCTGGGGAAGGGGCATTGGCCTCGAGCAGTACTTC
CDR3: CAWGRGIGLEQYF

V: TRBV27
D: TRBD1
size: .
J: TRBJ1-5
DNA: TGTGCCAGCAGTTTGACAGGGGAAAGGGATCAGCCCCAGCATTTT
CDR3: CASSLTGERDQPQHF

V: TRBV2
D: .
size: once
J: TRBJ1-4
DNA: TGTGCCAGCAGGCAGGAGGGAGAAAAACTGTTTTTT
CDR3: CASRQEGEKLFF

V: TRBV28
D: TRBD1
size: .
J: TRBJ1-2
DNA: TGTGCCAGCAGTCTCCCGACAGGGGATCGGCAGGGCTACACCTTC
CDR3: CASSLPTGDRQGYTF

V: TRBV28
D: TRBD2
size: .
J: TRBJ2-1
DNA: TGTGCCAGCAGACCACTAGCGGGGGGGAACTCCTACAATGAGCAGTTCTTC
CDR3: CASRPLAGGNSYNEQFF

V: TRBV30
D: .
size: .
J: TRBJ2-3
DNA: TGTGCCCGAGGGACGGGCACAGATACGCAGTATTTT
CDR3: CARGTGTDTQYF

V: TRBV7-8
D: .
size: .
J: TRBJ2-5
DNA: TGTGCCAGCAGCTTAGGAAGGGACCAAGAGACCCAGTACTTC
CDR3: CASSLGRDQETQYF

V: TRBV6-5
D: .
size: few
J: TRBJ1-2
DNA: TGTGCCAGCAGTTACCCGGGGTACTATGGCTACACCTTC
CDR3: CASSYPGYYGYTF

V: TRBV7-9
D: .
size: few
J: TRBJ2-2
DNA: TGTGCCAGCAGTCAAACGGGGCATATCACCGGGGAGCTGTTTTTT
CDR3: CASSQTGHITGELFF

V: TRBV7-9
D: .
size: .
J: TRBJ1-1
DNA: TGTGCCAGCGTCCGCGGTTGGGGGGCGACCACTGAAGCTTTCTTT
CDR3: CASVRGWGATTEAFF

V: TRBV28
D: TRBD1
size: few
J: TRBJ2-7
DNA: TGTGCCAGCAGTCCGCGACAGGGGCCCCACTACGAGCAGTACTTC
CDR3: CASSPRQGPHYEQYF

V: TRBV5-6
D: TRBD1
size: .
J: TRBJ2-7
DNA: TGTGCCAGCAGCATTGGACAGGGCACCTACGAGCAGTACTTC
CDR3: CASSIGQGTYEQYF

V: TRBV5-4
D: .
size: .
J: TRBJ2-1
DNA: TGTGCCAGCAGCGGCGACGGACTATCCTACAATGAGCAGTTCTTC
CDR3: CASSGDGLSYNEQFF

V: TRBV4-3
D: TRBD1
size: once
J: TRBJ1-6
DNA: TGCGCCAGCAGCCAGCAGACAGGGAACAATTCACCCCTCCACTTT
CDR3: CASSQQTGNNSPLHF

V: TRBV2
D: .
size: .
J: TRBJ2-3
DNA: TGTGCCAGTCCTCCGAGAGACACAGATACGCAGTATTTT
CDR3: CASPPRDTDTQYF

V: TRBV19
D: TRBD1
size: .
J: TRBJ1-2
DNA: TGTGCCAGTAGTATCGCCGGGACAGCTAACTATGGCTACACCTTC
CDR3: CASSIAGTANYGYTF

V: TRBV19
D: .
size: once
J: TRBJ1-1
DNA: TGTGCCAGTAGTATCTTGTCGTGGCAGAACACTGAAGCTTTCTTT
CDR3: CASSILSWQNTEAFF

V: TRBV7-8
D: .
size: medium-sized
J: TRBJ2-1
DNA: TGTGCCAGCAGCTTAGATACGGTGAGCTCCTACAATGAGCAGTTCTTC
CDR3: CASSLDTVSSYNEQFF

V: TRBV27
D: TRBD2
size: .
J: TRBJ2-1
DNA: TGTGCCAGCACTCATACCGGGACTAGCGCGTACAATGAGCAGTTCTTC
CDR3: CASTHTGTSAYNEQFF

V: TRBV10-3
D: TRBD1
size: few
J: TRBJ2-5
DNA: TGTGCCATCAGTGAGCGGGCCGGGACAGGGCTTAAGGAGACCCAGTACTTC
CDR3: CAISERAGTGLKETQYF

V: TRBV9
D: .
size: .
J: TRBJ2-2
DNA: TGTGCCAGCAGCGTGACGGTTTACTCATCTGACACCGGGGAGCTGTTTTTT
CDR3: CASSVTVYSSDTGELFF

V: TRBV19
D: .
size: few
J: TRBJ1-4
DNA: TGTGCCAGTAGTATCCAGGGGCCTAATGAAAAACTGTTTTTT
CDR3: CASSIQGPNEKLFF

V: TRBV4-3
D: .
size: .
J: TRBJ2-3
DNA: TGCGCCAGCAGCCAAGGGTTGGCAGGCACAGATACGCAGTATTTT
CDR3: CASSQGLAGTDTQYF

V: TRBV4-1
D: .
size: .
J: TRBJ1-5
DNA: TGCGCCAGCAGCCAGTGGGCCGGGGCCGGCGGTCAGCCCCAGCATTTT
CDR3: CASSQWAGAGGQPQHF

V: TRBV14
D: TRBD1
size: .
J: TRBJ2-7
DNA: TGTGCCAGCAGCTTACGACAGGGGGCTTTCGACCAGCAGTACTTC
CDR3: CASSLRQGAFDQQYF

V: TRBV7-9
D: .
size: .
J: TRBJ1-2
DNA: TGTGCCAGCAGCTTAGCGAACAGTATCTATGGCTACACCTTC
CDR3: CASSLANSIYGYTF

V: TRBV5-1
D: TRBD1
size: .
J: TRBJ2-7
DNA: TGCGCCAGCAGCACAGGGACAGGGGGGTTCGAGGACGAGCAGTACTTC
CDR3: CASSTGTGGFEDEQYF

V: TRBV28
D: TRBD2
size: .
J: TRBJ2-3
DNA: TGTGCCAGCAGCTCTTTGGCCCCGACTAGCGGGGAGCCTAGCACAGATACGCAGTATTTT
CDR3: CASSSLAPTSGEPSTDTQYF

V: TRBV5-4
D: .
size: .
J: TRBJ2-7
DNA: TGTGCCAGCAGCGGGGGGACGTACTCCGAGCAGTACTTC
CDR3: CASSGGTYSEQYF

V: TRBV4-1
D: .
size: few
J: TRBJ1-1
DNA: TGCGCCAGCAGCTTCCGAGGGGGAAGCAGCACTGAAGCTTTCTTT
CDR3: CASSFRGGSSTEAFF

V: TRBV4-2
D: TRBD1
size: once
J: TRBJ2-7
DNA: TGTGCCAGCAGCCAAGACAATAGAGGGACAGGGGGCTCCTACGAGCAGTACTTC
CDR3: CASSQDNRGTGGSYEQYF

V: TRBV2
D: TRBD1
size: .
J: TRBJ1-6
DNA: TGTGCCAGCAGTGAGACAGGGCCATCGTATTCACCCCTCCACTTT
CDR3: CASSETGPSYSPLHF